This T cell receptor beta chain was sequenced during a study of T cell responses to AZD1222 COVID-19 vaccine (dated by TCRdb to the early 2020s). A note on the overall study: A total of approximately 250 trial participants underwent TCR sequencing, of whom roughly 210 had received two doses of AZD1222 and approximately 25 had received two doses of the MenACWY control vaccine. Trial participants were enrolled by age into subgroups of 18-55, 56-69 and 70-plus years, and around 150, 29 and 61 TCR-sequenced participants, respectively, were included in these subgroups. The full study reports these points: Epitopes outside the regions mutated in the B.1.351 and B.1.1.7 variants were reportedly recognized by nearly half of the unique spike-specific TCRs. After two AZD1222 doses, both the breadth and the depth of spike-specific TCRs were significantly higher than at day 0 and than in MenACWY recipients. In the small 56-69-year group, the increase in depth fell short of significance, most likely because of low power. Participants were mostly white British, with more females than males. The authors suggested clonal diversity may have been underestimated. Conclusions about previously exposed vaccinees are limited because only five to seven AZD1222 recipients were SARS-CoV-2 seropositive at baseline. Vaccine-associated CD4 TCRs spanned the whole spike protein, with dominant responses in regions 160-218 and 743-854. Because no day 14 peak-response samples were available, repertoires were characterized only after the peak T cell response.

The time point label on this specimen signifies: baseline before first vaccination. Taken with the paper, the label for treatment or condition translates to: meningococcal conjugate vaccine given as trial control. Vaccinee samples came from UK trials COV001 and COV002, including a single-blind randomized controlled phase 2/3 trial of AZD1222 (ChAdOx1 nCoV-19) in healthy adults. Trial participant PBMC samples were collected at day 0 and day 28 after the second dose for TCRbeta chain sequencing. The CDR3 regions of human TCRbeta chains were subjected to immunosequencing. The authors' analysis ran thus. TCRs in the repertoires were matched against a reference library of SARS-CoV-2-specific TCRs that had been generated with the MIRA antigen-specificity platform. Breadth was defined as the fraction of unique TCRs that were SARS-CoV-2-associated. Depth was defined as the fraction of total T cells that were SARS-CoV-2-associated. Using the MIRA data, each spike-specific TCR was mapped to the spike region that the TCR reacts to and placed in a CD4 or CD8 class. Log10-transformed breadth and depth values were compared by one-way ANOVA with Sidak's multiple comparisons tests. The clones in this table, taken by TCRdb from immuneACCESS, are in-frame only. Not every clone is retained; where verified, under half of the shortfall comes from an unresolved V gene, and the cause of the rest is unknown. The DNA was the basis for D and trimming; V, J and clone size are from that table. The sample table holds about 140,000 clones, of which 85% to 95% were seen once. Clones ranked in the top ten supply approximately 0.9% of the sample.

Reading from cysteine to phenylalanine, the CDR3 counts 15 amino acids. Of all the DNA, just the CDR3 is kept, 45 bases in frame from base 1. V drops 4 bases and J drops 0 bases, leaving 13 bases in between. The germline V gene provides CDR1 SGHRS and CDR2 YFSETQ. Turning to this clone: No antigen is known for it. Nothing much larger sits one base from this clone, and base qualities are not available.

The sample was peripheral blood, taken on day 0 of MenACWY control vaccination. The clonotype was recovered from an adult in good health. The chain couples TRBV5-1 to TRBJ1-1, with a weak D call of TRBD1 (5 bases match). The base sequence is TGCGCCAGCAGCACTCTGGACATCATGAACACTGAAGCTTTCTTT. The encoded protein is CASSTLDIMNTEAFF.